The 4 T cell receptor beta chains below were found in one sample sequenced in a study of control samples from healthy donors and cancer patients. Profiling relied on immunoSEQ multiplex PCR, and the TCRdb table lists in-frame clones only, not all of them. The sample has about 220,000 clones; over 90% are singletons. The source material was blood. The receptors originated from a man aged 50 to 60 in good health.

The chain has TRBV5-1 and TRBJ2-7; TRBD1 aligns across 10 bases. The germline gives CDR1 SGHRS, CDR2 YFSETQ. The CDR3 is made up of 13 amino acids. With 3 bases clipped from V and 5 bases from J, the junction kept 2 bases outside the gene matches. CDR3 sequence (DNA): TGCGCCAGCAGCTGGGGGACAGGGGACGAGCAGTACGTC. This encodes CASSWGTGDEQYV.

The genes are TRBV24-1 and TRBJ2-7; 9 bases match TRBD2. The CDR3 totals 17 residues. The germline V gene has CDR1 KGHDR and CDR2 SFDVKD. Losses at the gene ends were 3 bases for V and 3 bases for J; bases not matched to a gene: 11. CDR3 sequence: CATSDPGRLAGCYEQYF. The CDR3, as DNA: TGTGCCACCAGTGATCCCGGTCGGCTAGCGGGGTGCTACGAGCAGTACTTC.

The CDR3 sequence: CASSEGTGGSGANVLTF. The CDR3 DNA sequence: TGTGCCAGCAGTGAAGGGACAGGGGGCTCTGGGGCCAACGTCCTGACTTTC. The J gene is TRBJ2-6, the V gene TRBV6-1; 10 nucleotides agree with TRBD1. V lost 1 base and J lost 0; bases outside the gene matches: 0. The CDR3 sequence is 17 residues long. The germline CDR1 and CDR2 sequences are MNHNS and SASEGT.

The rearrangement uses TRBV6-2 or TRBV6-3 and TRBJ1-1, with unresolved D. The CDR3 is 12 residues long. V gave up 2 bases and J gave up 4 bases, with 5 bases separating them. Germline CDR1 is MNHEY and CDR2 is SVGEGT. As DNA, the CDR3 is TGTGCCAGCAGTTACCAGGTCACTGAAGCTTTCTTT. Residues: CASSYQVTEAFF.